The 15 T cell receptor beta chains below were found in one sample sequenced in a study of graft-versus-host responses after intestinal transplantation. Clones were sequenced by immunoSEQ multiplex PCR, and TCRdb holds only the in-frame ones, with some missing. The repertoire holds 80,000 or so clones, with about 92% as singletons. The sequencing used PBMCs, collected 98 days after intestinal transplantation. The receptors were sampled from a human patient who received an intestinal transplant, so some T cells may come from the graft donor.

CDR3 sequence: CAGTKTSAPYEQYF. In nucleotides, the CDR3 is TGTGCCGGAACCAAAACGTCAGCTCCCTACGAGCAGTACTTC. The chain links TRBV28 to TRBJ2-7; no definite D call. CDR3 size: 14 residues. CDR1 and CDR2 (germline): MDHEN, SYDVKM. Trimming cost V 11 bases and J 2 bases, with 19 bases left between them.

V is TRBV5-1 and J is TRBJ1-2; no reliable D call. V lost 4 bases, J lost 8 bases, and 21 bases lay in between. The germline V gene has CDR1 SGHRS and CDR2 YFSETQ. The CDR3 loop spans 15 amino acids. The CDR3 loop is CASSPRLPGMKGYTF. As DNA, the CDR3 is TGCGCCAGCAGCCCCCGTTTGCCAGGAATGAAAGGCTACACCTTC.

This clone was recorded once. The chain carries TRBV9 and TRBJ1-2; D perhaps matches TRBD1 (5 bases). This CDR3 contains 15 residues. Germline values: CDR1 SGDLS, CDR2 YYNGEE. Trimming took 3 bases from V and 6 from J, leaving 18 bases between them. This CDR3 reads CASSARLTGRDGYTF. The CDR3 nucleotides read TGTGCCAGCAGCGCGCGACTTACGGGGCGCGATGGCTACACCTTC.

CDR3 DNA sequence: TGTGCCAGCAGCCACCGACAGAGCTCTGGAAACACCATATATTTT. This codes for CASSHRQSSGNTIYF. The genes are TRBV4-2 and TRBJ1-3; D may be TRBD1 (5 bases). The CDR3 covers 15 residues. With 3 bases removed from V and 0 bases from J, the gap between germline ends came to 9 bases. Germline V gene data show CDR1 as LGHNA and CDR2 as YNFKEQ.

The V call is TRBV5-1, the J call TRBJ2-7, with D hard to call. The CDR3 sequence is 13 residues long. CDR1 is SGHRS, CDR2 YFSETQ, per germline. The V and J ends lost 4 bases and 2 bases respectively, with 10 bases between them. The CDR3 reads CASSLPGTYEQYF. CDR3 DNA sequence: TGCGCCAGCAGCCTACCGGGTACCTACGAGCAGTACTTC.

As DNA, the CDR3 is TGTGCCAGCAGTTACAAGTTTCAGGGTGCAGTCTACGAGCAGTACTTC. This sequence encodes CASSYKFQGAVYEQYF. The rearrangement uses TRBV6-5 and TRBJ2-7, with D perhaps matching TRBD1 (5 bases). V lost 2 bases to trimming and J lost 3 bases, with 17 bases between them. The length of the CDR3 is 16 residues. Germline V lookup: CDR1 MNHEY, CDR2 SVGAGI.

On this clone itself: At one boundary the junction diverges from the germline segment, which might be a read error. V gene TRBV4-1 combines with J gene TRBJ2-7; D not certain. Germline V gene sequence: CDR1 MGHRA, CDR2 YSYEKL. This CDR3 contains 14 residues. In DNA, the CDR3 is TGTGCCAGCAGCCAAGGAATCAGGACCTACGAGCAGTACTTC. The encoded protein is CASSQGIRTYEQYF.

The CDR3 DNA sequence: TGTGCCAGCAGCCTAGCGGGGGGGCCAGATACGCAGTATTTT. Protein sequence: CASSLAGGPDTQYF. The chain has TRBV14 and TRBJ2-3, with 11 bases lining up with TRBD2. V dropped 4 bases and J dropped 4; count of bases not matched to a gene: 1. Germline V gene lookup returns CDR1 SGHDN and CDR2 FVKESK. This CDR3 spans 14 amino acids.

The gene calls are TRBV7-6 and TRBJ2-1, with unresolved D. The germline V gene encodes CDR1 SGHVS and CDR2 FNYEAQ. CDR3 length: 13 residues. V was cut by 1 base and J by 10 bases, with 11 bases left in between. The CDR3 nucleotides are TGTGCCAGCAGCTTAGAAATGGTAGGCGAGCAGTTCTTC. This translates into CASSLEMVGEQFF.

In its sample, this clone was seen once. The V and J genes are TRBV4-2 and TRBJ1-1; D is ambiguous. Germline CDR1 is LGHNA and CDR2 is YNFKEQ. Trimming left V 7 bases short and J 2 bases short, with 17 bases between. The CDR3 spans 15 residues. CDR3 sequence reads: CASTRDGGLNTEAFF. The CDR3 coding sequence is TGTGCCAGCACTCGAGACGGAGGGTTAAACACTGAAGCTTTCTTT.

In nucleotides, the CDR3 is TGTGCCAGCAGTGACACTCGTCCCGGGACTAGCGGGAGTCCGGGGGAGCTGTTTTTT. It translates to CASSDTRPGTSGSPGELFF. The chain combines TRBV6-4 with TRBJ2-2, with 14 bases that match TRBD2. CDR3 size: 19 residues. Germline CDR1 reads MRHNA; CDR2 reads SNTAGT. The J segment lost 8 bases and the V segment lost 2 bases, leaving 13 bases of the junction unmatched.

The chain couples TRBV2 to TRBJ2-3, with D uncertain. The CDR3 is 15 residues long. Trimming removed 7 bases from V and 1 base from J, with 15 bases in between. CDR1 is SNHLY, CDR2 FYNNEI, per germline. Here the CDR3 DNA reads TGTGCCAGCACCAGACATTTCCATTGCACAGATACGCAGTATTTT. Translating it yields CASTRHFHCTDTQYF.

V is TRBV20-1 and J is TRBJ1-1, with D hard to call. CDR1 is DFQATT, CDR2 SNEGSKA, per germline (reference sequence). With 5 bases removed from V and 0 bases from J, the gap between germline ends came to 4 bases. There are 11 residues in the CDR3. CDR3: CSAWVNTEAFF. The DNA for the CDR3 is TGCAGTGCTTGGGTGAACACTGAAGCTTTCTTT.

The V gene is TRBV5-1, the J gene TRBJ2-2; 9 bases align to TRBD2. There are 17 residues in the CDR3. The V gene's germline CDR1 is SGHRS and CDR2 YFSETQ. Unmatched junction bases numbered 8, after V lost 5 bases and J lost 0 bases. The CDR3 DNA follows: TGCGCCAGCAGAGGGATTAGCGGGGGTTCGAACACCGGGGAGCTGTTTTTT. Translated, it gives CASRGISGGSNTGELFF. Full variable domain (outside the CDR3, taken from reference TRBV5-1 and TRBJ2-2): KAGVTQTPRYLIKTRGQQVTLSCSPISGHRSVSWYQQTPGQGLQFLFEYFSETQRNKGNFPGRFSGRQFSNSRSEMNVSTLELGDSALYLCASRGISGGSNTGELFFGEGSRLTVL.

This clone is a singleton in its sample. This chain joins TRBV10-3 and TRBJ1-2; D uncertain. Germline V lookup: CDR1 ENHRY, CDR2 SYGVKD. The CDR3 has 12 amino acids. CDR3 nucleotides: TGTGGGGGTCTGGGTGAAGGGCATGGCTACACCTTC. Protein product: CGGLGEGHGYTF.